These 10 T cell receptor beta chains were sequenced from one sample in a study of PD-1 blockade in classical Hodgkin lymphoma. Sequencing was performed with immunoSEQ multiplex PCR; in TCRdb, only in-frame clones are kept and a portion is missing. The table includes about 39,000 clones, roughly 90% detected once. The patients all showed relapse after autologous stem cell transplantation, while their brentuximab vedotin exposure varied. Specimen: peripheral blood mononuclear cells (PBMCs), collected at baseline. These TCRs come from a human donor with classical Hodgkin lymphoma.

The CDR3 loop reads CASSWTSRGGYTF. The CDR3 DNA reads TGTGCCAGCAGTTGGACGTCGAGGGGTGGCTACACCTTC. The chain combines TRBV6-5 with TRBJ1-2; D is possibly TRBD1 (5 bases). Trimming removed 4 bases at V and 7 bases at J, with 13 bases between. There are 13 residues in the CDR3. Germline assignment: CDR1 MNHEY and CDR2 SVGAGI.

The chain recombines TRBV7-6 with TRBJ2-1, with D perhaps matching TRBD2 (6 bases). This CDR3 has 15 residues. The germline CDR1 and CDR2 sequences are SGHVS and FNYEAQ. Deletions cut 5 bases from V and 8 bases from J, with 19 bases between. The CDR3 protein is CASSARSLAGYEQFF. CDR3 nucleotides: TGTGCCAGCAGCGCCCGAAGTTTGGCGGGGTATGAGCAGTTCTTC.

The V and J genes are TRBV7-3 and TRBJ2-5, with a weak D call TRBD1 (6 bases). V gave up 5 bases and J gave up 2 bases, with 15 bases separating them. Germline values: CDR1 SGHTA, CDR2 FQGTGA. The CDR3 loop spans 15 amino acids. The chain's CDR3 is CASSRRAGAQETQYF. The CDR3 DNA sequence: TGTGCCAGCAGCCGAAGGGCAGGGGCACAAGAGACCCAGTACTTC. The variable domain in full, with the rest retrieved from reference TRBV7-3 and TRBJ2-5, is GAGVSQTPSNKVTEKGKYVELRCDPISGHTALYWYRQSLGQGPEFLIYFQGTGAADDSGLPNDRFFAVRPEGSVSTLKIQRTERGDSAVYLCASSRRAGAQETQYFGPGTRLLVL.

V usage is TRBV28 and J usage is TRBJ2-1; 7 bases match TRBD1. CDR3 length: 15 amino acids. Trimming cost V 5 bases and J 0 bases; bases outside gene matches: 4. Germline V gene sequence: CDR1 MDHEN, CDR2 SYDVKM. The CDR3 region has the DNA TGTGCCAGCAGTCCTGACAGGGTCTCCTACAATGAGCAGTTCTTC. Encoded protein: CASSPDRVSYNEQFF.

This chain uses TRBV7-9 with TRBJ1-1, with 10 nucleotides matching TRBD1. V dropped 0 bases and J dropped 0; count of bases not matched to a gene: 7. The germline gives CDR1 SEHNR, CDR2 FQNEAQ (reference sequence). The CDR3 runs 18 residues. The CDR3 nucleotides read TGTGCCAGCAGCTTAGCCCCCCCGGGACAGGGGATGAACACTGAAGCTTTCTTT. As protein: CASSLAPPGQGMNTEAFF.

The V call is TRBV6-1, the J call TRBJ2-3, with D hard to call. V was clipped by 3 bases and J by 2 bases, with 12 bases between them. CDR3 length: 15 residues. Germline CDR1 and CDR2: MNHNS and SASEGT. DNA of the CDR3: TGTGCCAGCAGTGAGAGGACCGGATCCACAGATACGCAGTATTTT. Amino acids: CASSERTGSTDTQYF.

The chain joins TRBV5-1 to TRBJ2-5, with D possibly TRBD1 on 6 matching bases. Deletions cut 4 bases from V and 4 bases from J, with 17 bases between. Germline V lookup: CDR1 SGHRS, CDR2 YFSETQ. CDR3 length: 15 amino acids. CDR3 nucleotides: TGCGCCAGCAGCCCCCGGGACATGCCCGCAGAGACCCAGTACTTC. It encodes CASSPRDMPAETQYF. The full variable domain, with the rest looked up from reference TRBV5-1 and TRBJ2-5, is KAGVTQTPRYLIKTRGQQVTLSCSPISGHRSVSWYQQTPGQGLQFLFEYFSETQRNKGNFPGRFSGRQFSNSRSEMNVSTLELGDSALYLCASSPRDMPAETQYFGPGTRLLVL.

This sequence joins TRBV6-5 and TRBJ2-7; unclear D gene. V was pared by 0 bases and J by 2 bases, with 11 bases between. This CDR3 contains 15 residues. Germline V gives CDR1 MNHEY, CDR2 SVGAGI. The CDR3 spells CASSYSRRATYEQYF. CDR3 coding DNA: TGTGCCAGCAGTTACTCCCGGAGAGCCACCTACGAGCAGTACTTC.

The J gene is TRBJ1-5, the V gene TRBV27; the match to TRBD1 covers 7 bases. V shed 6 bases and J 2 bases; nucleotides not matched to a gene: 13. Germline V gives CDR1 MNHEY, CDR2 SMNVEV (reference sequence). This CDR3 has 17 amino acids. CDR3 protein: CASSQVPQGIGNQPQHF. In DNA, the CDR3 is TGTGCCAGCAGCCAAGTCCCACAGGGGATAGGCAATCAGCCCCAGCATTTT.

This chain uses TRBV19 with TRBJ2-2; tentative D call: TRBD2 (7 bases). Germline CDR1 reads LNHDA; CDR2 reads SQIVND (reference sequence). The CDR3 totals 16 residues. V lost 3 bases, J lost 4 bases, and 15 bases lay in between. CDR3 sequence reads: CASSILRGRSTGELFF. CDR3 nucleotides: TGTGCCAGTAGTATCCTGCGGGGGCGCAGCACCGGGGAGCTGTTTTTT.